This entry features one TCR beta chain sequence. What it binds is unknown. This specimen belongs to a study of coeliac disease. Overall study results and limits: Largely private TRB repertoires meant most sequences were sample-unique. Lower clonality than controls marked TRB and TRG repertoires from active celiac intraepithelial and lamina propria samples. Known gliadin-specific TRB sequences: about 55% of the 18 coeliac samples, only 1 of 6 controls.

Some clones are missing from TCRdb's copy, which holds only in-frame ones; the method was immunoSEQ multiplex PCR. Here the sample spans several thousand clones, approximately 67% being singletons. This CDR3 is 15 amino acids long. Germline assignment: CDR1 LNHNV and CDR2 YYDKDF (reference sequence). V dropped 5 bases and J dropped 4; count of bases not matched to a gene: 6. Sequencing was carried out using lymphocytes from the gut lamina propria. The rearrangement links TRBV15 to TRBJ2-5; 11 bases are a match to TRBD1. The TCR originated in a man between 60 and 70 years old with celiac disease on a gluten-free diet. CDR3 sequence: CATSGGTGGPETQYF. CDR3 nucleotides: TGTGCCACCAGCGGAGGGACAGGGGGGCCAGAGACCCAGTACTTC.